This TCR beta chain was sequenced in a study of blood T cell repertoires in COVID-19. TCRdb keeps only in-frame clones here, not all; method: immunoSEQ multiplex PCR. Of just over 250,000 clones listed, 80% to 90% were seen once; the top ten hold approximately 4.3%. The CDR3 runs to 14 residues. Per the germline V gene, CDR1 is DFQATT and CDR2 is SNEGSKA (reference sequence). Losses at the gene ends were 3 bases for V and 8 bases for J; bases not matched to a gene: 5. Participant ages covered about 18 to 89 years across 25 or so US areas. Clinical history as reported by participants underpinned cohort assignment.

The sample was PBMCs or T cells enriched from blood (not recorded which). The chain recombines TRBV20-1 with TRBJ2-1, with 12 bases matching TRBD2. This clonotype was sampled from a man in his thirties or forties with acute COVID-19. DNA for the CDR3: TGCAGTGCTAGTAGGGCTAGCGGGGGGGATGAGCAGTTCTTC. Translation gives CSASRASGGDEQFF.